The rows below give T cell receptor beta chains drawn from one sample of a study of OX40 agonist ivuxolimab in advanced cancers. Some clones are missing from TCRdb's copy, which holds only in-frame ones; the method was immunoSEQ multiplex PCR. Among fewer than 45,000 clones, roughly 90% were seen once, and the ten largest hold under 0.7%. Sequencing was performed on CD4+ or CD8+ T cells sorted from blood, taken in a trial of the OX40 agonist ivuxolimab. These receptors all stem from an adult with an advanced solid tumor such as melanoma, head and neck, liver or kidney cancer. CDR3s include the opening cysteine and the closing phenylalanine or tryptophan. D genes are given only for firm matches. Clone sizes are given selectively: once, few, many, or a class where the clone is expanded.

D gene	J gene	clone size	V gene	CDR3 DNA	CDR3 protein
.	TRBJ2-7	.	TRBV11-2	TGTGCCAGCAGCTTCCAGACCTTCTACGAGCAGTACTTC	CASSFQTFYEQYF
TRBD1	TRBJ1-5	.	TRBV19	TGTGCCAGTAGGGGGACAGATCAGCCCCAGCATTTT	CASRGTDQPQHF
.	TRBJ2-2	.	TRBV4-1	TGCGCCAGCAGCCAAGTCGTGACTACCGACACCGGGGAGCTGTTTTTT	CASSQVVTTDTGELFF
.	TRBJ2-7	.	TRBV2	TGTGCCAGCGGCCTGGGCCCCCTCTCCTACGAGCAGTACTTC	CASGLGPLSYEQYF
.	TRBJ2-1	.	TRBV5-4	TGTGCCAGCAGCTTGCGGTCCGGGACCGCCCGCTACAATGAGCAGTTCTTC	CASSLRSGTARYNEQFF
.	TRBJ1-2	.	TRBV19	TGTGCCAGTAGTATCCAGGGACGCAGACTCTATGGCTACACCTTC	CASSIQGRRLYGYTF
.	TRBJ2-5	.	TRBV7-2	TGTGCCAGCAGCGGGGATGGGTCCCAGTACTTC	CASSGDGSQYF
TRBD1	TRBJ1-2	.	TRBV13	TGTGCCAGCAGCTCGACCGACAGGGCTGGCTACACCTTC	CASSSTDRAGYTF
TRBD1	TRBJ1-5	.	TRBV12-5	TGTGCTAGTGGTTTCCGTGATTCCCCAGGGGGCACCCATCAGCCCCAGCATTTT	CASGFRDSPGGTHQPQHF
.	TRBJ1-6	.	TRBV27	TGTGCCAGCAGTTTAACGGTCGGGATTTGGGACCTGGGTAATTCACCCCTCCACTTT	CASSLTVGIWDLGNSPLHF
.	TRBJ1-1	few	TRBV9	TGTGCCAGCAGCCCCCGACCGACTAAGAACACTGAAGCTTTCTTT	CASSPRPTKNTEAFF
.	TRBJ2-5	.	TRBV2	TGTGCCAGCATTGCTCAGGGTGGACAAGAGACCCAGTACTTC	CASIAQGGQETQYF
TRBD1	TRBJ1-2	.	TRBV12-5	TGTGCTAGTCGAGCCGGGACAGGGGTTGGCTACACCTTC	CASRAGTGVGYTF
.	TRBJ1-3	.	TRBV6-1	TGTGCCAGCAGTTGGTGGGGAGGTGGAAACACCATATATTTT	CASSWWGGGNTIYF
.	TRBJ2-7	.	TRBV27	TGTGCCAGCAAGGGAGGGGGCTTATCATTCTACGAGCAGTACTTC	CASKGGGLSFYEQYF
.	TRBJ1-1	.	TRBV9	TGTGCCAGCAGCGCCGCGTCAGGGATCGTGAACACTGAAGCTTTCTTT	CASSAASGIVNTEAFF
.	TRBJ1-4	.	TRBV19	TGTGCCAGTACTTTGGGGGGGGGACCTAATGAAAAACTGTTTTTT	CASTLGGGPNEKLFF
.	TRBJ2-7	.	TRBV12-5	TGTGCTAGTGGTTTGGTAGAAGGGACCTCCCATTTGTACTTC	CASGLVEGTSHLYF
TRBD1	TRBJ1-3	.	TRBV12-5	TGTGCTAGTGGTCGGGACAGGGCTAACACCATATATTTT	CASGRDRANTIYF
TRBD1	TRBJ2-5	.	TRBV5-1	TGCGCCAGCAGCTTGGGGACAGGGGGCAGGGAGACCCAGTACTTC	CASSLGTGGRETQYF
.	TRBJ2-1	.	TRBV10-2	TGCGCCAGCAGTCTCAATAGCTTCTCCTACAATGAGCAGTTCTTC	CASSLNSFSYNEQFF
.	TRBJ1-5	.	TRBV27	TGTGCCAGCAGTTTACAGTTCAGTGGTTCCGGGAATCAGCCCCAGCATTTT	CASSLQFSGSGNQPQHF
TRBD1	TRBJ1-2	.	TRBV2	TGTGCCAGCAGGGGGACAGGGAGTGGCTACACCTTC	CASRGTGSGYTF
.	TRBJ2-3	.	TRBV12-5	TGTGCTAGTGGTACCGGGACTAGCACAGATACGCAGTATTTT	CASGTGTSTDTQYF
.	TRBJ1-2	.	TRBV5-5	TGTGCCAGCAGCCCGGACATGCACGGACTCTATGGCTACACCTTC	CASSPDMHGLYGYTF
.	TRBJ1-3	.	TRBV7-9	TGTGCCAGCAGCCTAGGACAGGGAAACACCATATATTTT	CASSLGQGNTIYF
.	TRBJ1-1	once	TRBV5-1	TGCGCCAGCAGCTTCACGGGGGGCGTTGACACTGAAGCTTTCTTT	CASSFTGGVDTEAFF
TRBD2	TRBJ2-5	.	TRBV18	TGTGCCAGCTCACCTCCTAGCGGGGCCCAAGAGACCCAGTACTTC	CASSPPSGAQETQYF